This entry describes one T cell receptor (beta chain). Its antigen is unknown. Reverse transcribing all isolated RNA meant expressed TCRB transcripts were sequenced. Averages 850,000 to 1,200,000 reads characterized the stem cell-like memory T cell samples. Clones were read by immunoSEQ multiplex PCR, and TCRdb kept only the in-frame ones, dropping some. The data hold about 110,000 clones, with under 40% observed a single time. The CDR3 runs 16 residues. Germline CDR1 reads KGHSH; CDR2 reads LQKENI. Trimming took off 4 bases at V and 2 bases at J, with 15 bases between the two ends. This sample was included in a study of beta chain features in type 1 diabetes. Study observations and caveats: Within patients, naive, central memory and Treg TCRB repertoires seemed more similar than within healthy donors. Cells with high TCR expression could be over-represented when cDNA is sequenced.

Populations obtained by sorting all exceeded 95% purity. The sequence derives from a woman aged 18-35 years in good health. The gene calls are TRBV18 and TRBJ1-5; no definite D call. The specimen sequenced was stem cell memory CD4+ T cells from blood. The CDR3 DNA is TGTGCCAGCTCACGGAGACGAGAGGTCGGCAATCAGCCCCAGCATTTT. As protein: CASSRRREVGNQPQHF.